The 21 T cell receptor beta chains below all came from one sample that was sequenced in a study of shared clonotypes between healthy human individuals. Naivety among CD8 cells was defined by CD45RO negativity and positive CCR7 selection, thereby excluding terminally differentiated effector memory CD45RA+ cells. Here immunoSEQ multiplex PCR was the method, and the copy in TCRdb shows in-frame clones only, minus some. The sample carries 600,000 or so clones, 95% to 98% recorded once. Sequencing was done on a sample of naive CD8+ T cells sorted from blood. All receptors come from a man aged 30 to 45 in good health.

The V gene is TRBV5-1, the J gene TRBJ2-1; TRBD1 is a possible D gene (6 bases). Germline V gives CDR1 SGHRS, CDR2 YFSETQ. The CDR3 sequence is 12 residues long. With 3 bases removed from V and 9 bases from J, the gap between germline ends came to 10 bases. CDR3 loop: CASSSQGSEQFF. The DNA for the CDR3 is TGCGCCAGCAGCTCACAGGGTAGTGAGCAGTTCTTC.

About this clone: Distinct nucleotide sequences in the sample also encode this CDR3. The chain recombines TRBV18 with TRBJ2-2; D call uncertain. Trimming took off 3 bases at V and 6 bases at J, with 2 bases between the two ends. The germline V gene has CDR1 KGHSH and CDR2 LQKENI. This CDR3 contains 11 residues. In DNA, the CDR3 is TGTGCCAGCTCACCCGCCGGGGAGCTGTTTTTT. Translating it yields CASSPAGELFF.

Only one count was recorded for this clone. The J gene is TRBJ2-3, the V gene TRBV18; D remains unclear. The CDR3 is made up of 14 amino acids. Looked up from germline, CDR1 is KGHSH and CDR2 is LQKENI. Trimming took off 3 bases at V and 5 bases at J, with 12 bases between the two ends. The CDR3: CASSPVVSVDTQYF. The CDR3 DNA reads TGTGCCAGCTCACCCGTTGTCTCGGTAGATACGCAGTATTTT. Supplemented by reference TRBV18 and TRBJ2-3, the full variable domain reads NAGVMQNPRHLVRRRGQEARLRCSPMKGHSHVYWYRQLPEEGLKFMVYLQKENIIDESGMPKERFSAEFPKEGPSILRIQQVVRGDSAAYFCASSPVVSVDTQYFGPGTRLTVL.

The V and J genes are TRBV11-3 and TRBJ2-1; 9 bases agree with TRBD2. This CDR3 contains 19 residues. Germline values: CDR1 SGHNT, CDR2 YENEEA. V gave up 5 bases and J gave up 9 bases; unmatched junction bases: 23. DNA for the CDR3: TGTGCCAGCAGCCCACGCGGGGGGGAGGGAGGCGCAACCGGCTCTGAGCAGTTCTTC. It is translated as CASSPRGGEGGATGSEQFF.

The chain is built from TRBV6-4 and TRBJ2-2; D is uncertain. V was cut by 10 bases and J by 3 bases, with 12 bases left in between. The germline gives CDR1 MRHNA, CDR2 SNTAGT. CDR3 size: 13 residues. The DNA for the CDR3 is TGTGCCAACACCATGGAACACACCGGGGAGCTGTTTTTT. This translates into CANTMEHTGELFF.

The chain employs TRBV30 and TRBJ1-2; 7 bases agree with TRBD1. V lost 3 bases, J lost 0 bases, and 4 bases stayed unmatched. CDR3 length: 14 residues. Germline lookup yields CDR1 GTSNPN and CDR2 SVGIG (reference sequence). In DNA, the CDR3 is TGTGCCTGGAGATGGACAGGTACTAACTATGGCTACACCTTC. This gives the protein CAWRWTGTNYGYTF.

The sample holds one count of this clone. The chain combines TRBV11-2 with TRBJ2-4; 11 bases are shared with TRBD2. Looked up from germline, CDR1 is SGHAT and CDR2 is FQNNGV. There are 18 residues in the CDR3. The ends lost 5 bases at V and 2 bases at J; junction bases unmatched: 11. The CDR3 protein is CASSPDGLAGGSKNIQYF. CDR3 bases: TGTGCCAGCAGCCCCGACGGATTAGCGGGAGGGTCCAAAAACATTCAGTACTTC.

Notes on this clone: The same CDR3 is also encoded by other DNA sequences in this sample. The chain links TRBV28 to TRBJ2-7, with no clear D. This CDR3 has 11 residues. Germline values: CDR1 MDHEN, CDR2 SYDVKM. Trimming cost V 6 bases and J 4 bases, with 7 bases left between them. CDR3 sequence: CASSPGYEQYF. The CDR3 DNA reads TGTGCCAGCAGCCCTGGATACGAGCAGTACTTC.

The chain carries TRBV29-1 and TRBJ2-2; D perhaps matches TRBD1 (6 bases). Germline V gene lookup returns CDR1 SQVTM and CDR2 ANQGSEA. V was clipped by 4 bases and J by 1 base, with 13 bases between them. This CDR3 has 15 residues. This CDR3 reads CSVVMQGWNTGELFF. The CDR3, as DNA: TGCAGCGTTGTAATGCAGGGGTGGAACACCGGGGAGCTGTTTTTT.

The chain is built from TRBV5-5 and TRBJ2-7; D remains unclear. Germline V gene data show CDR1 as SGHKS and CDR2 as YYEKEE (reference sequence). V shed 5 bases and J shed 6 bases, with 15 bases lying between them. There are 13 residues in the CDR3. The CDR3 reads CASRTRLGSEQYF. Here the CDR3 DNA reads TGTGCCAGCAGGACAAGATTGGGGTCCGAGCAGTACTTC. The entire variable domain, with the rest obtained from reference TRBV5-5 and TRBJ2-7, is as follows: DAGVTQSPTHLIKTRGQQVTLRCSPISGHKSVSWYQQVLGQGPQFIFQYYEKEERGRGNFPDRFSARQFPNYSSELNVNALLLGDSALYLCASRTRLGSEQYFGPGTRLTVT.

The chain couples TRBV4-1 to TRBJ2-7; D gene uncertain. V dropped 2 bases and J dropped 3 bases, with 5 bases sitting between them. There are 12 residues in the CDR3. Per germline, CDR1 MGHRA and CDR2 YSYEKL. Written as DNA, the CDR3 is TGCGCCAGCAGCCAACAAGGCTACGAGCAGTACTTC. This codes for CASSQQGYEQYF.

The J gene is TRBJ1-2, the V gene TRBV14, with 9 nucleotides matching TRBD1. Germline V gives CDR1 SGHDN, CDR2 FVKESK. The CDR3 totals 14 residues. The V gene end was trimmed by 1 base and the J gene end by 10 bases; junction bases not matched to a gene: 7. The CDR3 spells CASSQGQGVDLYTF. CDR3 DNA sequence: TGTGCCAGCAGCCAAGGACAGGGGGTGGATCTCTACACCTTC.

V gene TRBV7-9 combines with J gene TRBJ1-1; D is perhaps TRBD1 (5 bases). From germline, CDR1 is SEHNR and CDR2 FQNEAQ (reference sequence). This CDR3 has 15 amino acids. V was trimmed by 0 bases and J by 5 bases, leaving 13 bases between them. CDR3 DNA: TGTGCCAGCAGCTTAGCAGGCAGGGAGGGGACTGAAGCTTTCTTT. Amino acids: CASSLAGREGTEAFF. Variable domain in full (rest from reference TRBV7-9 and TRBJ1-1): DTGVSQNPRHKITKRGQNVTFRCDPISEHNRLYWYRQTLGQGPEFLTYFQNEAQLEKSRLLSDRFSAERPKGSFSTLEIQRTEQGDSAMYLCASSLAGREGTEAFFGQGTRLTVV.

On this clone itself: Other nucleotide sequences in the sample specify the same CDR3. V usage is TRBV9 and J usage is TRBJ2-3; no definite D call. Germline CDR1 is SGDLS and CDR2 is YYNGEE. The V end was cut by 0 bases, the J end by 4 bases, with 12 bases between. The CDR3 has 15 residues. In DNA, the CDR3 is TGTGCCAGCAGCGTAGACGGGCGGCAGGCAGATACGCAGTATTTT. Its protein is CASSVDGRQADTQYF.

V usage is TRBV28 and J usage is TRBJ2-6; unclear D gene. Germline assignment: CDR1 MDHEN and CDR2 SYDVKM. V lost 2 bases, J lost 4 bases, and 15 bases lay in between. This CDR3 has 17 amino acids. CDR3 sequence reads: CASSLRHVDRGANVLTF. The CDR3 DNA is TGTGCCAGCAGTTTAAGACACGTAGACCGGGGGGCCAACGTCCTGACTTTC.

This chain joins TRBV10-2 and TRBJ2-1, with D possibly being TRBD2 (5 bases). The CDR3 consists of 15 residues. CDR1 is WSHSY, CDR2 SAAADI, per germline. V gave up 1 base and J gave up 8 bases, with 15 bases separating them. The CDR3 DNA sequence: TGCGCCAGCAGTGAGTTAGTGGGAGCTTTCTATGAGCAGTTCTTC. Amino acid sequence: CASSELVGAFYEQFF.

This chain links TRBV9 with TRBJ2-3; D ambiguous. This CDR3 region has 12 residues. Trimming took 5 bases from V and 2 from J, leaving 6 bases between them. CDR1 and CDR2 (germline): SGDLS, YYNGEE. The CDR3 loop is CASRGSTDTQYF. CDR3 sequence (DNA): TGTGCCAGCAGAGGGTCCACAGATACGCAGTATTTT.

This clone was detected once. CDR3 region: CAISESEGWEQYF. The CDR3 DNA reads as TGTGCCATCAGTGAGTCGGAGGGGTGGGAGCAGTACTTC. The genes are TRBV10-3 and TRBJ2-7, with D tentatively TRBD2 (6 bases). CDR1 ENHRY and CDR2 SYGVKD come from the germline V gene. The CDR3 totals 13 residues. V gave up 0 bases and J gave up 7 bases, with 10 bases separating them.

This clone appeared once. DNA for the CDR3: TGCGCCAGCAGCTTGGAGGCGCGGGACTCCTACAATGAGCAGTTCTTC. Translating it yields CASSLEARDSYNEQFF. This chain connects TRBV5-1 to TRBJ2-1; D possibly corresponds to TRBD2 (6 bases). Per germline, CDR1 SGHRS and CDR2 YFSETQ. Between the trimmed V and J ends, which lost 0 bases and 0 bases, there was a span of 10 bases. The CDR3 runs 16 residues.

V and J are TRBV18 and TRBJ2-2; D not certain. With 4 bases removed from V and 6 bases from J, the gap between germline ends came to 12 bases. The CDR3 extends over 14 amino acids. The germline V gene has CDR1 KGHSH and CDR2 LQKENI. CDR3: CASSLRHSPGELFF. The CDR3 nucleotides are TGTGCCAGCTCACTCCGACATAGTCCCGGGGAGCTGTTTTTT. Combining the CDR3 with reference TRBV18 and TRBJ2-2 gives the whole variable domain NAGVMQNPRHLVRRRGQEARLRCSPMKGHSHVYWYRQLPEEGLKFMVYLQKENIIDESGMPKERFSAEFPKEGPSILRIQQVVRGDSAAYFCASSLRHSPGELFFGEGSRLTVL.

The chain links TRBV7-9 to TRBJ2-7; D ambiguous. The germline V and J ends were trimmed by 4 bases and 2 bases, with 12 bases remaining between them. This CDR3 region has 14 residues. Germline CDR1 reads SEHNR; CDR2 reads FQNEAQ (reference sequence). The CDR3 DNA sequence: TGTGCCAGCAGCTCCTCTACTCGTGCCTACGAGCAGTACTTC. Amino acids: CASSSSTRAYEQYF.